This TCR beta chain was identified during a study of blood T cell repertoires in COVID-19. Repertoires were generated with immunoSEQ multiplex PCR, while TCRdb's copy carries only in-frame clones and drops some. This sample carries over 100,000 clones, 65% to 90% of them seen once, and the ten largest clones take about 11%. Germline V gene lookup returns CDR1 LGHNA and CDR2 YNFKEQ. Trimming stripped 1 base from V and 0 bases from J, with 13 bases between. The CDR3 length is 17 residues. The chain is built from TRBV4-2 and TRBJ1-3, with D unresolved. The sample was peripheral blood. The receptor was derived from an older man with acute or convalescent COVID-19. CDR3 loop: CASSQGVGRISGNTIYF. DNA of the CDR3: TGTGCCAGCAGCCAAGGGGTGGGCAGGATCTCTGGAAACACCATATATTTT.